A single sample is the source of the 10 T cell receptor beta chains below, sequenced in a study of early T cells in non-severe SARS-CoV-2 infection. TCRdb ran MiXCR on the 5' RACE reads and lists one entry per CDR3 protein. The sample yields 98,000 or so distinct CDR3 sequences, 9% to 13% seen once. Sequenced input: whole blood. The receptors were sampled from an adult who was a healthcare worker with PCR-confirmed SARS-CoV-2 infection or an uninfected control (not recorded which).

V gene TRBV11-2 combines with J gene TRBJ2-7; 9 positions match TRBD2. Germline CDR1 and CDR2: SGHAT and FQNNGV. This CDR3 is built from 15 residues. Losses at the gene ends were 5 bases for V and 0 bases for J; bases not matched to a gene: 5. CDR3 nucleotides: TGTGCCAGCAGCCCTAGCGGGAAGAGCTCCTACGAGCAGTACTTC. Amino acids: CASSPSGKSSYEQYF.

The chain is built from TRBV28 and TRBJ1-1; D not resolved. There are 12 residues in the CDR3. Germline CDR1 and CDR2: MDHEN and SYDVKM. Trimming removed 2 bases from V and 6 bases from J, with 7 bases in between. CDR3 sequence: CASSLPQPEAFF. In DNA form, the CDR3 reads TGTGCCAGCAGTTTACCACAGCCTGAAGCTTTCTTT.

This clonotype was observed a handful of times. Here the CDR3 reads CASSLVGQAKNIQYF. CDR3 DNA sequence: TGTGCCAGCAGTTTAGTGGGACAGGCGAAAAACATTCAGTACTTC. The V gene is TRBV12-3 or TRBV12-4, the J gene TRBJ2-4; 8 positions match TRBD1. V lost 1 base and J lost 4; bases outside the gene matches: 3. The CDR3 covers 15 residues.

The J gene is TRBJ2-5, the V gene TRBV20-1; possibly TRBD2 for D (6 bases). CDR3 length equals 12 residues. Germline assignment: CDR1 DFQATT and CDR2 SNEGSKA (reference sequence). V was cut by 6 bases and J by 2 bases, with 10 bases left in between. The CDR3 DNA sequence: TGCAGTGCACGCCGGGGGCAAGAGACCCAGTACTTC. Translation gives CSARRGQETQYF.

The chain employs TRBV7-9 and TRBJ1-3; 8 positions match TRBD1. The V gene end was trimmed by 6 bases and the J gene end by 2 bases; junction bases not matched to a gene: 0. The length of the CDR3 is 13 residues. The germline gives CDR1 SEHNR, CDR2 FQNEAQ (reference sequence). The CDR3 loop reads CASRDRAGNTIYF. CDR3 nucleotides: TGTGCCAGCAGGGACAGGGCTGGAAACACCATATATTTT. Filled out from reference TRBV7-9 and TRBJ1-3, the complete variable domain reads DTGVSQNPRHKITKRGQNVTFRCDPISEHNRLYWYRQTLGQGPEFLTYFQNEAQLEKSRLLSDRFSAERPKGSFSTLEIQRTEQGDSAMYLCASRDRAGNTIYFGEGSWLTVV.

The gene calls are TRBV5-1 and TRBJ2-3; D is ambiguous. Germline V gives CDR1 SGHRS, CDR2 YFSETQ. This CDR3 contains 12 residues. The V and J ends lost 0 bases and 5 bases respectively, with 4 bases between them. The CDR3 coding sequence is TGCGCCAGCAGCTTGGCTGGAGATACGCAGTATTTT. This gives the protein CASSLAGDTQYF.

This clonotype has at least ten counts. This chain uses TRBV5-1 with TRBJ2-5, with 10 bases fitting TRBD2. Per the germline V gene, CDR1 is SGHRS and CDR2 is YFSETQ. CDR3 size: 17 residues. With 7 bases clipped from V and 3 bases from J, the junction kept 15 bases outside the gene matches. The CDR3 reads CASSLGGLAGVEETQYF. The CDR3 bases are TGCGCCAGCTCCCTGGGAGGGCTAGCGGGAGTTGAAGAGACCCAGTACTTC.

This clonotype came up many times. The rearrangement joins TRBV11-2 to TRBJ2-7; tentative D call: TRBD1 (6 bases). V gave up 3 bases and J gave up 2 bases, with 11 bases separating them. The germline gives CDR1 SGHAT, CDR2 FQNNGV. CDR3 size: 14 residues. The CDR3 nucleotides read TGTGCCAGCAGCTTTGGACAGCGCGCCTACGAGCAGTACTTC. Protein sequence: CASSFGQRAYEQYF.

This clonotype was seen ten or more times. The J gene is TRBJ2-5, the V gene TRBV18; 7 nucleotides match TRBD2. Trimming removed 6 bases from V and 0 bases from J; junction bases left unmatched: 7. The CDR3 sequence is 15 residues long. Germline-derived CDR1 and CDR2 are KGHSH and LQKENI. The CDR3 nucleotides are TGTGCCAGCTCTCAATCCCGGGGGGACCAAGAGACCCAGTACTTC. It yields the protein CASSQSRGDQETQYF.

This rearrangement joins TRBV24-1 to TRBJ2-1, with 10 nucleotides matching TRBD1. This CDR3 has 18 residues. Germline CDR1 reads KGHDR; CDR2 reads SFDVKD. V lost 3 bases to trimming and J lost 4 bases; unmatched junction nucleotides: 11. The DNA of the CDR3 is TGTGCCACCAGTGATCCGAGGGGGACAGGGGTCGAGTACAATGAGCAGTTCTTC. It encodes CATSDPRGTGVEYNEQFF.